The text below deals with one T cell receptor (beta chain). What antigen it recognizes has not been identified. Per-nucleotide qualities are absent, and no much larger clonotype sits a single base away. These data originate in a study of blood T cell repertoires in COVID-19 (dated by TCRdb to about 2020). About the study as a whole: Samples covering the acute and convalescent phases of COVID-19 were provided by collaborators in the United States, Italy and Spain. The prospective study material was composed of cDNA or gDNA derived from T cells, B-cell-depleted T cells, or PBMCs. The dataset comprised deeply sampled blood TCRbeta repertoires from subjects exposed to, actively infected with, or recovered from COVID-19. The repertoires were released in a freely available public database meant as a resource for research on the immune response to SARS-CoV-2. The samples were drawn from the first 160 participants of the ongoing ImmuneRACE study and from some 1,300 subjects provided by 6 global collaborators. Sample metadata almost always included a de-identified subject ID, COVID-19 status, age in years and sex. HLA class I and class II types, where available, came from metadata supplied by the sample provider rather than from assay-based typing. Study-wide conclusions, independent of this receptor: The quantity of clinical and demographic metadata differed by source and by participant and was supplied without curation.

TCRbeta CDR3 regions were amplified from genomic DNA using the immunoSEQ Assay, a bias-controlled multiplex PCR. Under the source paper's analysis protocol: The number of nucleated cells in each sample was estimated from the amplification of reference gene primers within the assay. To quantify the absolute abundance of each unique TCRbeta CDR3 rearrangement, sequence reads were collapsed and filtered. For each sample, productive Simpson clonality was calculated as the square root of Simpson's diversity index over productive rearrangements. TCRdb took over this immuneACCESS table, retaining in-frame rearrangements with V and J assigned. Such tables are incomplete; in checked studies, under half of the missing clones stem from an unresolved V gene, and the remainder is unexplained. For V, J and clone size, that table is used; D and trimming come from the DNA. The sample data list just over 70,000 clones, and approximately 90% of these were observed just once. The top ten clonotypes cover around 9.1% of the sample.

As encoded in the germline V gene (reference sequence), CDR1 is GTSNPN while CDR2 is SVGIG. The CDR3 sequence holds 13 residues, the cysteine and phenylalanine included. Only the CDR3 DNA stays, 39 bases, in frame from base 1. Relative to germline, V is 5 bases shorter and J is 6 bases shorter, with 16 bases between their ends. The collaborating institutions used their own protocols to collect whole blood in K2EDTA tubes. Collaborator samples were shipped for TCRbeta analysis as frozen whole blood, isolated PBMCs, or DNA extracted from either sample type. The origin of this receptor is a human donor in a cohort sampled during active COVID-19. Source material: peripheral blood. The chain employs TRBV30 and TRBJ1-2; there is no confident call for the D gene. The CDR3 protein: CAWGFLLEDGYTF. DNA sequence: TGTGCCTGGGGATTTTTACTGGAGGATGGCTACACCTTC.